Below, 29 T cell receptor beta chains from the same sample are listed, as sequenced in a study of blood T cell repertoires in COVID-19. Only in-frame clones appear in the TCRdb table, and some are missing; sequencing was by immunoSEQ multiplex PCR. The sample shows more than 300,000 clones, about nine tenths of them seen only once. The specimen sequenced was peripheral blood. Receptors originate from a woman in her 70s with COVID-19, enrolled during active disease.

CDR3 bases: TGTGCCAGCAGTTCCGGGGGTACGGCTGAAAAACTGTTTTTT. Encoded protein: CASSSGGTAEKLFF. The V gene is TRBV28, the J gene TRBJ1-4, with D possibly matching TRBD1 (5 bases). The CDR3 covers 14 residues. Germline V gene data show CDR1 as MDHEN and CDR2 as SYDVKM. Trimming cost V 4 bases and J 7 bases, with 13 bases left between them. Together with reference TRBV28 and TRBJ1-4, the CDR3 gives the full variable domain: DVKVTQSSRYLVKRTGEKVFLECVQDMDHENMFWYRQDPGLGLRLIYFSYDVKMKEKGDIPEGYSVSREKKERFSLILESASTNQTSMYLCASSSGGTAEKLFFGSGTQLSVL.

CDR3 amino acids: CASSQLVSGDGYTF. The DNA for the CDR3 is TGTGCCAGCAGCCAACTAGTTTCCGGCGATGGCTACACCTTC. J is TRBJ1-2 and V is TRBV3-1 (or the pseudogene TRBV3-2); D is unresolved. V gave up 2 bases and J gave up 6 bases, with 13 bases separating them. Germline CDR1 is LGHDT and CDR2 is YNNKEL (reference sequence). There are 14 residues in the CDR3.

Here the CDR3 reads CASSEAPGGKDYGYTF. In DNA, the CDR3 is TGTGCCAGCAGTGAAGCTCCAGGGGGCAAGGACTATGGCTACACCTTC. The genes are TRBV2 and TRBJ1-2; the match to TRBD1 covers 8 bases. Germline lookup yields CDR1 SNHLY and CDR2 FYNNEI. CDR3 length: 16 residues. V gave up 0 bases and J gave up 3 bases; unmatched junction bases: 6.

The chain couples TRBV2 to TRBJ1-1; no definite D call. The CDR3 totals 14 residues. V lost 4 bases to trimming and J lost 1 base, with 10 bases between them. Per the germline V gene, CDR1 is SNHLY and CDR2 is FYNNEI. The CDR3 region is CASSALSENTEAFF. For the CDR3, the DNA is TGTGCCAGCAGTGCACTATCAGAGAACACTGAAGCTTTCTTT.

The chain joins TRBV2 to TRBJ2-3; D may be TRBD1 (5 bases). Germline lookup yields CDR1 SNHLY and CDR2 FYNNEI. Trimming removed 7 bases from V and 2 bases from J, with 10 bases in between. This CDR3 comprises 13 residues. CDR3 region: CASIMTDTDTQYF. The CDR3 coding sequence is TGTGCCAGCATTATGACAGACACAGATACGCAGTATTTT. Full variable domain (missing parts from reference TRBV2 and TRBJ2-3): EPEVTQTPSHQVTQMGQEVILRCVPISNHLYFYWYRQILGQKVEFLVSFYNNEISEKSEIFDDQFSVERPDGSNFTLKIRSTKLEDSAMYFCASIMTDTDTQYFGPGTRLTVL.

This clone was seen once. CDR3 protein: CASSGLTDRQNTEAFF. Here the CDR3 DNA reads TGCGCCAGCAGTGGACTTACCGACAGACAGAACACTGAAGCTTTCTTT. The V gene is TRBV10-2, the J gene TRBJ1-1; weak D call: TRBD1 (5 bases). CDR1 is WSHSY, CDR2 SAAADI, per germline. V lost 4 bases, J lost 1 base, and 16 bases lay in between. This CDR3 is built from 16 residues.

The chain carries TRBV19 and TRBJ1-2; tentatively, D is TRBD1 (6 bases). CDR3 size: 15 residues. CDR1 is LNHDA, CDR2 SQIVND, per germline (reference sequence). V lost 6 bases to trimming and J lost 5 bases, with 19 bases between them. The CDR3 spells CASSLVQGKGYGYTF. The CDR3 DNA reads TGTGCCAGTAGCCTCGTACAGGGAAAAGGGTATGGCTACACCTTC.

This chain uses TRBV11-3 with TRBJ2-1, with D maybe TRBD2 (6 bases). Germline V gene data show CDR1 as SGHNT and CDR2 as YENEEA. Between the trimmed V and J ends, which lost 5 bases and 8 bases, there was a span of 16 bases. This CDR3 is built from 14 residues. The CDR3 coding sequence is TGTGCCAGCAGCCCTGGAGGGGATGGCGATGAGCAGTTCTTC. This sequence encodes CASSPGGDGDEQFF.

The genes are TRBV19 and TRBJ2-1, with D perhaps TRBD2 (6 bases). The CDR3 extends over 15 amino acids. CDR1 is LNHDA, CDR2 SQIVND, per germline (reference sequence). V dropped 7 bases and J dropped 0 bases, with 13 bases sitting between them. This CDR3 reads CASTLGGSSYNEQFF. The DNA of the CDR3 is TGTGCCAGTACCCTCGGGGGTAGCTCCTACAATGAGCAGTTCTTC. Variable domain in full (rest from reference TRBV19 and TRBJ2-1): DGGITQSPKYLFRKEGQNVTLSCEQNLNHDAMYWYRQDPGQGLRLIYYSQIVNDFQKGDIAEGYSVSREKKESFPLTVTSAQKNPTAFYLCASTLGGSSYNEQFFGPGTRLTVL.

J is TRBJ2-5 and V is TRBV5-1; 10 nucleotides agree with TRBD2. CDR1 SGHRS and CDR2 YFSETQ come from the germline V gene. Germline trimming cut 0 bases from V and 7 bases from J; bases unmatched to any gene: 9. The CDR3 runs 16 residues. The CDR3 loop is CASSLAASGGAGTQYF. CDR3 coding DNA: TGCGCCAGCAGCTTGGCAGCTAGCGGGGGTGCTGGGACCCAGTACTTC.

This chain connects TRBV6-6 to TRBJ1-3, with a possible D match to TRBD1 (5 bases). The germline V gene has CDR1 MNHNY and CDR2 SVGAGI (reference sequence). CDR3 length: 13 amino acids. Here the CDR3 DNA reads TGTGGCACGGGGGTGATCCCTGGAAACACCATATATTTT. This sequence encodes CGTGVIPGNTIYF.

The chain couples TRBV6-5 to TRBJ2-3; tentatively, D is TRBD2 (5 bases). CDR1 is MNHEY and CDR2 is SVGAGI in the germline V gene. V shed 5 bases and J shed 0 bases, with 12 bases lying between them. The CDR3 spans 15 residues. DNA for the CDR3: TGTGCCAGCAGTCCCCGGACTTACAGCACAGATACGCAGTATTTT. Translating it yields CASSPRTYSTDTQYF.

This sequence joins TRBV27 and TRBJ1-2; 7 bases are shared with TRBD1. In germline, CDR1 is MNHEY, CDR2 SMNVEV (reference sequence). CDR3 length: 14 residues. V lost 6 bases and J lost 2; bases outside the gene matches: 6. The CDR3 bases are TGTGCCAGCAGCCCTACACAGGGGAACTATGGCTACACCTTC. Its translation is CASSPTQGNYGYTF.

The V call is TRBV10-3, the J call TRBJ2-7; no clear D gene. In germline, CDR1 is ENHRY, CDR2 SYGVKD. Trimming pared 9 bases from V and 1 base from J, leaving 16 bases between. The CDR3 spans 14 residues. The CDR3 coding sequence is TGTGCCATTACCCCCGGCGACTTATCCTACGAGCAGTACTTC. Protein product: CAITPGDLSYEQYF.

The rearrangement joins TRBV5-6 to TRBJ1-4; D perhaps matches TRBD1 (5 bases). V lost 1 base to trimming and J lost 6 bases, with 10 bases between them. CDR3 length: 14 amino acids. Germline V gives CDR1 SGHDT, CDR2 YYEEEE. This chain's CDR3 is CASSLTGEDEKLFF. DNA for the CDR3: TGTGCCAGCAGCTTGACGGGGGAAGATGAAAAACTGTTTTTT.

This rearrangement joins TRBV7-9 to TRBJ2-5; TRBD2 aligns across 12 bases. Losses at the gene ends were 7 bases for V and 4 bases for J; bases not matched to a gene: 13. CDR3 size: 17 residues. Germline CDR1 and CDR2: SEHNR and FQNEAQ (reference sequence). The CDR3, as DNA: TGTGCCAGCACCCCCCCCGGGCTAGCGGGGGGGGTAGAGACCCAGTACTTC. It translates to CASTPPGLAGGVETQYF.

This clone was detected once. The rearrangement joins TRBV7-2 to TRBJ1-1, with a weak D call TRBD1 (6 bases). In germline, CDR1 is SGHTA, CDR2 FQGNSA. The V gene lost 2 bases and the J gene lost 6 bases, with 10 bases spanning the gap. This CDR3 has 13 residues. Here the CDR3 reads CASSLQQGAEAFF. Here the CDR3 DNA reads TGTGCCAGCAGCTTACAACAGGGCGCTGAAGCTTTCTTT.

The rearrangement links TRBV3-1 (or the pseudogene TRBV3-2) to TRBJ1-2, with D unclear. Looked up from germline, CDR1 is LGHDT and CDR2 is YNNKEL (reference sequence). V lost 1 base, J lost 4 bases, and 22 bases lay in between. This CDR3 comprises 18 residues. The CDR3 DNA sequence: TGTGCCAGCAGCCAAGTCCCGGACTACAACGGAGGTAGCTATGGCTACACCTTC. Its protein is CASSQVPDYNGGSYGYTF.

This chain connects TRBV19 to TRBJ1-1; D uncertain. Looked up from germline, CDR1 is LNHDA and CDR2 is SQIVND (reference sequence). Trimming pared 5 bases from V and 1 base from J, leaving 8 bases between. CDR3 length: 13 amino acids. The CDR3 DNA sequence: TGTGCCAGTAGTCTCGGGAGGAACACTGAAGCTTTCTTT. Translated, it gives CASSLGRNTEAFF.

The chain recombines TRBV28 with TRBJ1-1; unclear D gene. Deletions cut 6 bases from V and 4 bases from J, with 15 bases between. Germline V gene sequence: CDR1 MDHEN, CDR2 SYDVKM. The CDR3 contains 14 residues. The CDR3 here is CASRPTTGSTEAFF. The CDR3 coding sequence is TGTGCCAGCAGGCCCACGACTGGATCCACTGAAGCTTTCTTT. The entire variable domain, with the rest obtained from reference TRBV28 and TRBJ1-1, is as follows: DVKVTQSSRYLVKRTGEKVFLECVQDMDHENMFWYRQDPGLGLRLIYFSYDVKMKEKGDIPEGYSVSREKKERFSLILESASTNQTSMYLCASRPTTGSTEAFFGQGTRLTVV.

This rearrangement joins TRBV5-1 to TRBJ2-5, with 8 bases fitting TRBD1. Germline CDR1 and CDR2: SGHRS and YFSETQ. With V trimmed by 7 bases and J by 5 bases, 13 bases remained unmatched. The CDR3 consists of 15 residues. The CDR3 bases are TGCGCCAGCTCCGGGACAGGCGTCCAAGGGGAGACCCAGTACTTC. Translated: CASSGTGVQGETQYF.

This clone has a single count. The gene calls are TRBV5-1 and TRBJ1-2; tentative D call: TRBD1 (6 bases). CDR1 SGHRS and CDR2 YFSETQ come from the germline V gene. This CDR3 region has 14 residues. V was cut by 0 bases and J by 6 bases, with 12 bases left in between. In DNA, the CDR3 is TGCGCCAGCAGCTTGGGGGACACTCGGGATGGCTACACCTTC. Its protein is CASSLGDTRDGYTF.

The chain couples TRBV11-3 to TRBJ2-1; TRBD1 aligns across 7 bases. V lost 5 bases and J lost 5; bases outside the gene matches: 15. This CDR3 is 17 amino acids long. Germline CDR1 reads SGHNT; CDR2 reads YENEEA. For the CDR3, the DNA is TGTGCCAGCAGCGCCTGGTCCGGGACAGAAACCAACAATGAGCAGTTCTTC. It encodes CASSAWSGTETNNEQFF.

The chain has TRBV24-1 and TRBJ2-1, with a tentative D call TRBD2 (7 bases). V dropped 2 bases and J dropped 5 bases, with 12 bases sitting between them. Germline values: CDR1 KGHDR, CDR2 SFDVKD. The CDR3 covers 15 residues. The DNA for the CDR3 is TGTGCCACCAGTGATTATGGGGGGGCCCACAATGAGCAGTTCTTC. Its protein is CATSDYGGAHNEQFF.

The rearrangement uses TRBV5-1 and TRBJ2-7, with TRBD2 as a possible D gene (5 bases). V lost 3 bases and J lost 3, with 16 bases in between. The CDR3 is 15 residues long. The V gene's germline CDR1 is SGHRS and CDR2 YFSETQ. The CDR3 nucleotides are TGCGCCAGCAGCTCGCCAGGATCGGGGTTCTACGAGCAGTACTTC. This codes for CASSSPGSGFYEQYF.

The chain recombines TRBV19 with TRBJ1-2; the match to TRBD1 covers 10 bases. Germline V gene lookup returns CDR1 LNHDA and CDR2 SQIVND (reference sequence). V dropped 5 bases and J dropped 6; count of bases not matched to a gene: 12. The CDR3 has 16 amino acids. The CDR3 region has the DNA TGTGCCAGTAGTCCCCAAAACCCGGACAGGGGGGATGGCTACACCTTC. Amino acid sequence: CASSPQNPDRGDGYTF. Together with reference TRBV19 and TRBJ1-2, the CDR3 gives the full variable domain: DGGITQSPKYLFRKEGQNVTLSCEQNLNHDAMYWYRQDPGQGLRLIYYSQIVNDFQKGDIAEGYSVSREKKESFPLTVTSAQKNPTAFYLCASSPQNPDRGDGYTFGSGTRLTVV.

This chain links TRBV11-2 with TRBJ1-1; 12 bases align to TRBD1. The CDR3 length is 14 residues. Germline V gene sequence: CDR1 SGHAT, CDR2 FQNNGV. V lost 5 bases and J lost 6; bases outside the gene matches: 4. The DNA for the CDR3 is TGTGCCAGCAGCGCCGGGACAGGGGGCTCTGAAGCTTTCTTT. Translating gives CASSAGTGGSEAFF.

This clone was found a few times. The chain is built from TRBV7-2 and TRBJ2-1; D remains ambiguous. Germline CDR1 and CDR2: SGHTA and FQGNSA. The CDR3 totals 13 residues. The V gene lost 3 bases and the J gene lost 7 bases, with 10 bases spanning the gap. The CDR3 spells CASSFIARNEQFF. The CDR3 bases are TGTGCCAGCAGCTTTATCGCACGGAATGAGCAGTTCTTC.

DNA for the CDR3: TGTGCCAGTAGATCCGAGATCTTCTATCACTATGGCTACACCTTC. Translation: CASRSEIFYHYGYTF. This chain connects TRBV19 to TRBJ1-2; D remains unclear. This CDR3 comprises 15 residues. Germline values: CDR1 LNHDA, CDR2 SQIVND (reference sequence). Between the trimmed V and J ends, which lost 6 bases and 3 bases, there was a span of 17 bases.